Listed here are 8 T cell receptor beta chains from one sample, sequenced in a study of CD8+ T cells in alopecia areata. Treatment given: oral pan-JAK inhibitor, 5-10 mg twice daily. Investigators isolated RNA and reverse transcribed it into cDNA to act as the sequencing template. TCRdb keeps only in-frame clones here, not all; method: immunoSEQ multiplex PCR. The data hold approximately 110,000 clones, with about 59% observed a single time. This specimen was CD8+ T cells sorted from blood, taken at week 24, from a patient treated with tofacitinib. These TCRs come from a human donor with alopecia areata.

This clone was seen a few times. This chain uses TRBV7-2 with TRBJ2-7; either TRBD1 or TRBD2 may supply D (5 bases each). The germline CDR1 and CDR2 sequences are SGHTA and FQGNSA. Trimming stripped 4 bases from V and 3 bases from J, with 19 bases between. This CDR3 is built from 16 residues. This CDR3 reads CASSSLFGQGVYEQYF. CDR3 in DNA: TGTGCCAGCAGCTCCCTCTTTGGTCAGGGAGTCTACGAGCAGTACTTC.

This clone was observed a few times. The chain employs TRBV28 and TRBJ2-3, with D possibly called TRBD1 or TRBD2 (5 bases each). Germline V gene lookup returns CDR1 MDHEN and CDR2 SYDVKM. V shed 5 bases and J shed 6 bases, with 12 bases lying between them. The CDR3 runs to 13 residues. CDR3 residues: CASSTGGEDTQYF. DNA of the CDR3: TGTGCCAGCAGTACTGGGGGTGAGGATACGCAGTATTTT. The entire variable domain, with the rest obtained from reference TRBV28 and TRBJ2-3, is as follows: DVKVTQSSRYLVKRTGEKVFLECVQDMDHENMFWYRQDPGLGLRLIYFSYDVKMKEKGDIPEGYSVSREKKERFSLILESASTNQTSMYLCASSTGGEDTQYFGPGTRLTVL.

This clone was seen only a few times. J is TRBJ1-1 and V is TRBV7-9; no clear D gene. V dropped 5 bases and J dropped 4 bases, with 20 bases sitting between them. The CDR3 has 16 amino acids. CDR1 and CDR2 from the germline V gene are SEHNR and FQNEAQ (reference sequence). CDR3: CASSIPWGEATTEAFF. CDR3 coding DNA: TGTGCCAGCAGCATCCCCTGGGGTGAGGCGACCACTGAAGCTTTCTTT.

The gene calls are TRBV6-1 and TRBJ2-4; D call uncertain. The V gene lost 1 base and the J gene lost 3 bases, with 10 bases spanning the gap. Germline loops: CDR1 MNHNS, CDR2 SASEGT. This CDR3 is built from 15 residues. The CDR3 loop reads CASSEGSPVKNIQYF. The CDR3 DNA is TGTGCCAGCAGTGAAGGGTCTCCCGTCAAAAACATTCAGTACTTC.

The rearrangement joins TRBV19 to TRBJ1-1, with D unresolved. The germline V gene has CDR1 LNHDA and CDR2 SQIVND (reference sequence). Trimming removed 0 bases at V and 11 bases at J, with 10 bases between. The length of the CDR3 is 12 residues. CDR3 loop: CASSIDLDEAFF. For the CDR3, the DNA is TGTGCCAGTAGTATAGACCTGGATGAGGCTTTCTTT.

The rearrangement uses TRBV6-1 and TRBJ2-6; D is possibly TRBD1 (7 bases). The CDR3 consists of 15 residues. The V gene lost 11 bases and the J gene lost 0 bases, with 14 bases spanning the gap. Germline CDR1 is MNHNS and CDR2 is SASEGT. CDR3 in amino acids: CAGGTALSGANVLTF. The CDR3 bases are TGTGCCGGCGGGACAGCACTCTCTGGGGCCAACGTCCTGACTTTC.

V usage is TRBV19 and J usage is TRBJ2-5; 8 nucleotides agree with TRBD2. The CDR3 contains 14 residues. V lost 4 bases to trimming and J lost 1 base; unmatched junction nucleotides: 2. CDR1 is LNHDA and CDR2 is SQIVND in the germline V gene (reference sequence). The CDR3 loop is CASSKSGSQETQYF. CDR3 nucleotides: TGTGCCAGTAGTAAAAGCGGGAGCCAAGAGACCCAGTACTTC.

The V and J genes are TRBV30 and TRBJ2-1, with 7 bases fitting TRBD1. Germline trimming cut 1 base from V and 8 bases from J; bases unmatched to any gene: 2. This CDR3 contains 12 residues. The germline CDR1 and CDR2 sequences are GTSNPN and SVGIG (reference sequence). As DNA, the CDR3 is TGTGCCTGGAGTGACAGGGGAGATGAGCAGTTCTTC. Amino acid sequence: CAWSDRGDEQFF.